The 18 T cell receptor beta chains below were found in one sample sequenced in a study of cytomegalovirus exposure and HLA in healthy donors listed by TCRdb under 2017. Library prep was done by the immunoSEQ multiplex PCR assay. A mixture of 60 forward primers for TCR Vbeta segments and 13 reverse primers for TCR Jbeta segments was used in the multiplex PCR. TCRdb holds this immuneACCESS table with in-frame rearrangements only. Some clones are missing; in checked studies, unresolved V genes explain under half, and the rest has no known cause. This sample comprises 130,000 to 150,000 clones, around 76% of them detected only once. The ten largest clonotypes hold about 3.9% of the sample. Source material: PBMCs. The receptors here all came from a man younger than 35 in good health and CMV-seronegative.

This clone has only one observation. V is TRBV4-1 and J is TRBJ2-3; weak D call: TRBD1 (6 bases). The CDR3 has 21 residues. Germline V CDR1 and CDR2: MGHRA, YSYEKL. Trimming removed 0 bases from V and 1 base from J, with 26 bases in between. CDR3 sequence: CASSQDGGAGVPTGGTDTQYF. The CDR3 bases are TGCGCCAGCAGCCAAGATGGGGGAGCAGGGGTGCCAACGGGTGGCACAGATACGCAGTATTTT.

The chain carries TRBV6-1 and TRBJ1-5, with D possibly matching TRBD1 (5 bases). Trimming cost V 2 bases and J 7 bases, with 12 bases left between them. CDR1 is MNHNS, CDR2 SASEGT, per germline. The CDR3 extends over 14 amino acids. The CDR3 is CASSERGLEQPQHF. The DNA for the CDR3 is TGTGCCAGCAGTGAACGGGGGTTGGAACAGCCCCAGCATTTT.

This clone was seen a handful of times. V gene TRBV5-1 combines with J gene TRBJ1-4; possibly TRBD1 for D (5 bases). Germline V gene sequence: CDR1 SGHRS, CDR2 YFSETQ. V was cut by 8 bases and J by 8 bases, with 22 bases left in between. The CDR3 is made up of 15 amino acids. This CDR3 is CARRGSTGDPEKLFF. The CDR3 region has the DNA TGCGCCAGAAGAGGTAGCACGGGGGACCCGGAAAAACTGTTTTTT.

The chain combines TRBV7-9 with TRBJ1-6; a weak D match, TRBD1 (5 bases). This CDR3 is 15 amino acids long. Between the trimmed V and J ends, which lost 5 bases and 7 bases, there was a span of 15 bases. Germline V gene lookup returns CDR1 SEHNR and CDR2 FQNEAQ (reference sequence). CDR3: CASSPGPGLNSPLHF. DNA for the CDR3: TGTGCCAGCAGCCCAGGACCGGGACTGAATTCACCCCTCCACTTT.

The chain uses TRBV11-3 and TRBJ2-7; TRBD1 agrees at 8 bases. The CDR3 has 16 amino acids. With V trimmed by 4 bases and J by 4 bases, 12 bases remained unmatched. Germline CDR1 SGHNT, CDR2 YENEEA. This CDR3 reads CASSSRQGIGYYEQYF. DNA for the CDR3: TGTGCCAGCAGCTCCCGACAGGGGATAGGATATTACGAGCAGTACTTC.

The chain has TRBV27 and TRBJ2-7; 10 bases are shared with TRBD1. The CDR3 length is 15 residues. Germline CDR1 and CDR2: MNHEY and SMNVEV (reference sequence). V trimming: 4 bases; J trimming: 5 bases; junction bases outside the gene matches: 8. CDR3 amino acids: CASSSWTGGFDEQYF. DNA of the CDR3: TGTGCCAGCAGTTCCTGGACAGGGGGGTTTGACGAGCAGTACTTC.

The chain links TRBV7-2 to TRBJ1-3, with TRBD1 matching over 11 bases. This CDR3 region has 17 residues. The V and J ends lost 1 base and 4 bases, in that order; junction bases with no gene match: 6. Germline V lookup: CDR1 SGHTA, CDR2 FQGNSA. This CDR3 reads CASSLGTGGIIGNTIYF. CDR3 coding DNA: TGTGCCAGCAGCTTAGGGACAGGGGGCATAATAGGAAACACCATATATTTT.

This clone has a single count. The rearrangement links TRBV27 to TRBJ1-2; D may be TRBD1 (6 bases). The germline V gene has CDR1 MNHEY and CDR2 SMNVEV (reference sequence). The CDR3 is 13 residues long. V was pared by 0 bases and J by 8 bases, with 10 bases between. The CDR3 here is CASSLSPGVGYTF. The CDR3 DNA reads as TGTGCCAGCAGTTTATCCCCAGGGGTAGGCTACACCTTC.

The chain employs TRBV27 and TRBJ1-2, with TRBD1 as a possible D gene (6 bases). The germline V gene encodes CDR1 MNHEY and CDR2 SMNVEV (reference sequence). This CDR3 is 14 amino acids long. V lost 2 bases and J lost 0, with 7 bases in between. CDR3 amino acids: CASSLAGANYGYTF. The DNA for the CDR3 is TGTGCCAGCAGTTTAGCAGGGGCTAACTATGGCTACACCTTC.

The chain couples TRBV7-9 to TRBJ2-7; TRBD1 aligns across 8 bases. Germline V lookup: CDR1 SEHNR, CDR2 FQNEAQ (reference sequence). The CDR3 is 16 residues long. Germline trimming cut 5 bases from V and 3 bases from J; bases unmatched to any gene: 12. CDR3 residues: CASSIRQGTLVYEQYF. CDR3 nucleotides: TGTGCCAGCAGCATTCGACAGGGGACCTTAGTCTACGAGCAGTACTTC.

V gene TRBV28 combines with J gene TRBJ1-5, with 9 bases aligning to TRBD1. V trimming: 5 bases; J trimming: 6 bases; junction bases outside the gene matches: 8. CDR1 is MDHEN, CDR2 SYDVKM, per germline. This CDR3 comprises 15 residues. CDR3 coding DNA: TGTGCCAGCAGTAGGGACAGGGTAGGGGGTCAGCCCCAGCATTTT. This sequence encodes CASSRDRVGGQPQHF. Complete variable domain (other parts from reference TRBV28 and TRBJ1-5): DVKVTQSSRYLVKRTGEKVFLECVQDMDHENMFWYRQDPGLGLRLIYFSYDVKMKEKGDIPEGYSVSREKKERFSLILESASTNQTSMYLCASSRDRVGGQPQHFGDGTRLSIL.

V gene TRBV30 combines with J gene TRBJ2-2; D is possibly TRBD2 (6 bases). The V gene's germline CDR1 is GTSNPN and CDR2 SVGIG (reference sequence). Trimming removed 6 bases at V and 5 bases at J, with 13 bases between. There are 13 residues in the CDR3. The CDR3 sequence: CACASGRTGELFF. CDR3 DNA: TGTGCCTGCGCCTCGGGGAGGACCGGGGAGCTGTTTTTT.

This rearrangement joins TRBV9 to TRBJ1-1; TRBD1 matches 7 bases. Germline values: CDR1 SGDLS, CDR2 YYNGEE. With 5 bases clipped from V and 1 base from J, the junction kept 8 bases outside the gene matches. The CDR3 spans 15 residues. The CDR3 DNA reads TGTGCCAGCAGTGTTTCAGGGGGAGCGAACACTGAAGCTTTCTTT. Protein: CASSVSGGANTEAFF.

V is TRBV10-3 and J is TRBJ2-7; 10 bases align to TRBD1. Per germline, CDR1 ENHRY and CDR2 SYGVKD. With 2 bases clipped from V and 2 bases from J, the junction kept 3 bases outside the gene matches. The CDR3 has 15 amino acids. The CDR3 region has the DNA TGTGCCATCAGTGAGCCGGGACAGGGGACCTACGAGCAGTACTTC. Its translation is CAISEPGQGTYEQYF.

V usage is TRBV6-5 and J usage is TRBJ2-3; D might be TRBD2 (6 bases). The CDR3 is 10 residues long. V gave up 11 bases and J gave up 4 bases, with 7 bases separating them. Per germline, CDR1 MNHEY and CDR2 SVGAGI. The CDR3 DNA reads as TGTGCCGTAGCGGCAGATACGCAGTATTTT. Translated: CAVAADTQYF.

The chain combines TRBV11-2 with TRBJ2-6, with a weak D call TRBD1 (5 bases). The CDR3 sequence is 18 residues long. Germline V lookup: CDR1 SGHAT, CDR2 FQNNGV. V dropped 0 bases and J dropped 0 bases, with 12 bases sitting between them. The CDR3 coding sequence is TGTGCCAGCAGCTTAGAAGGGGTCCCGAACTCTGGGGCCAACGTCCTGACTTTC. This encodes CASSLEGVPNSGANVLTF.

The chain couples TRBV19 to TRBJ1-2; D not certain. The V end lost 5 bases, the J end lost 1 base, and 8 bases lay between the germline ends. Germline V gene sequence: CDR1 LNHDA, CDR2 SQIVND (reference sequence). CDR3 size: 13 residues. The CDR3 is CASSVQVNYGYTF. CDR3 coding DNA: TGTGCCAGTAGTGTTCAGGTTAACTATGGCTACACCTTC.

The chain links TRBV6-1 to TRBJ1-2, with D possibly being TRBD1 (6 bases). The CDR3 loop spans 14 amino acids. V lost 7 bases, J lost 8 bases, and 20 bases lay in between. Germline loops: CDR1 MNHNS, CDR2 SASEGT. The CDR3 sequence is CASTQWSPGEGYTF. The CDR3 DNA is TGTGCCAGCACACAATGGTCGCCAGGGGAAGGCTACACCTTC.